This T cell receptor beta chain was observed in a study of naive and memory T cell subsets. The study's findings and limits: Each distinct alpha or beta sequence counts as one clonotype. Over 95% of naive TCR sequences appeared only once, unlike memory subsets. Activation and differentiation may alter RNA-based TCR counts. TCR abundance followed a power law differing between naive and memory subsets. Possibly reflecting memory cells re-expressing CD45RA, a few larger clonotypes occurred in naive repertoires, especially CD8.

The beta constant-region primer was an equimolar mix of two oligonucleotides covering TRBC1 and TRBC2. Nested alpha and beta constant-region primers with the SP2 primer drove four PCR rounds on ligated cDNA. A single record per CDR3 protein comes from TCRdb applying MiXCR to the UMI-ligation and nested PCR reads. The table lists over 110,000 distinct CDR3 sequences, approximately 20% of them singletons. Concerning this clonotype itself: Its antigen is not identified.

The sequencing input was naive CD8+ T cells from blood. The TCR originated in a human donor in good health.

CDR3 in DNA: TGTGCCAGCAGTTCCGGGACGGAGAACACTGAAGCTTTCTTT. This sequence encodes CASSSGTENTEAFF. The chain employs TRBV28 and TRBJ1-1; D might be TRBD1 (5 bases). V lost 4 bases, J lost 1 base, and 10 bases lay in between. Germline CDR1 is MDHEN and CDR2 is SYDVKM. CDR3 length equals 14 residues.